These T cell receptor beta chains were read from a single sample in a study of blood T cell repertoires in COVID-19. Assay: immunoSEQ multiplex PCR; the TCRdb copy retains only in-frame clones and omits some. The sample consists of approximately 170,000 clones, around four fifths of them appearing once. Source material: peripheral blood. These receptors were obtained from an older woman who had recovered from COVID-19. Each CDR3 is given with its conserved first and last residue. Each record gives: clone size, J gene, D gene, V gene, CDR3 protein, CDR3 DNA. A D gene is named only where the DNA matches it firmly. Rows may omit the clone size; those that give it use once, few, many or a size class.

NA | TRBJ1-2 | NA | TRBV28 | CASTHRGSHYGYTF | TGTGCCAGCACCCATAGGGGATCCCACTATGGCTACACCTTC
once | TRBJ2-3 | TRBD2 | TRBV10-3 | CAISEPRGRKGTDTQYF | TGTGCCATCAGTGAGCCGCGCGGGAGGAAGGGCACAGATACGCAGTATTTT
NA | TRBJ1-3 | NA | TRBV28 | CASSYDRRRIGNTIYF | TGTGCCAGCAGTTACGACAGGCGACGCATCGGAAACACCATATATTTT
few | TRBJ2-1 | TRBD2 | TRBV5-1 | CASSSREGRYNEQFF | TGCGCCAGCAGCTCGCGGGAGGGCCGGTACAATGAGCAGTTCTTC
NA | TRBJ2-2 | NA | TRBV9 | CASSVVDTGELFF | TGTGCCAGCAGCGTAGTAGACACCGGGGAGCTGTTTTTT
once | TRBJ1-4 | NA | TRBV20-1 | CSAFNEKLFF | TGCAGTGCCTTTAATGAAAAACTGTTTTTT
NA | TRBJ1-5 | TRBD1 | TRBV19 | CASTQQGAPGQPQHF | TGTGCCAGTACCCAACAGGGGGCCCCAGGGCAGCCCCAGCATTTT
NA | TRBJ2-5 | TRBD1 | TRBV18 | CASSPADRGETQYF | TGTGCCAGCTCACCCGCGGACAGGGGAGAGACCCAGTACTTC
NA | TRBJ1-2 | NA | TRBV18 | CASSPRQDGYTF | TGTGCCAGCTCACCCCGACAGGATGGCTACACCTTC
NA | TRBJ2-5 | NA | TRBV5-1 | CASSSATGQETQYF | TGCGCCAGCAGCTCGGCGACAGGCCAAGAGACCCAGTACTTC
NA | TRBJ1-2 | TRBD1 | TRBV5-1 | CASSPGTGHGYTF | TGCGCCAGCAGCCCCGGGACAGGCCATGGCTACACCTTC
NA | TRBJ2-7 | TRBD1 | TRBV7-3 | CASSALDRGASEQYF | TGTGCCAGCAGCGCACTAGACAGGGGGGCGAGCGAGCAGTACTTC
few | TRBJ2-7 | TRBD1 | TRBV18 | CASSPGQGTYEQYF | TGTGCCAGCTCACCGGGACAGGGGACCTACGAGCAGTACTTC
NA | TRBJ1-1 | NA | TRBV7-8 | CASSPGLSRTEAFF | TGTGCCAGCAGCCCGGGACTCTCTAGGACTGAAGCTTTCTTT
NA | TRBJ1-6 | NA | TRBV30 | CACSRGESSYNSPLHF | TGTGCCTGTTCCCGGGGAGAGAGCTCCTATAATTCACCCCTCCACTTT
NA | TRBJ2-7 | NA | TRBV30 | CAWSPSSAQGLGEQYF | TGTGCCTGGAGTCCCTCCTCGGCCCAGGGGTTGGGGGAGCAGTACTTC
few | TRBJ2-5 | NA | TRBV5-1 | CASSPGGETQYF | TGCGCCAGCAGCCCCGGGGGAGAGACCCAGTACTTC
NA | TRBJ1-1 | NA | TRBV4-1 | CASSPAGANTEAFF | TGCGCCAGCAGCCCGGCAGGGGCGAACACTGAAGCTTTCTTT
NA | TRBJ2-7 | TRBD2 | TRBV4-1 | CASSHGLAGGGEQYF | TGCGCCAGCAGCCACGGACTAGCGGGAGGGGGGGAGCAGTACTTC
once | TRBJ1-2 | NA | TRBV3-1/TRBV3-2 | CASSQGTRGYTF | TGTGCCAGCAGCCAAGGGACACGTGGCTACACCTTC
NA | TRBJ2-2 | NA | TRBV7-9 | CASSGALEELFF | TGTGCCAGCAGCGGGGCTCTGGAGGAGCTGTTTTTT
NA | TRBJ1-4 | NA | TRBV30 | CAWSAGGRVAEKLFF | TGTGCCTGGAGTGCGGGGGGGCGGGTTGCCGAAAAACTGTTTTTT
NA | TRBJ2-2 | NA | TRBV19 | CASSTDRPNTGELFF | TGTGCCAGTAGTACGGACAGACCGAACACCGGGGAGCTGTTTTTT
NA | TRBJ1-4 | NA | TRBV6-5 | CASSMGVEKLFF | TGTGCCAGCAGTATGGGCGTGGAAAAACTGTTTTTT
NA | TRBJ1-2 | TRBD1 | TRBV5-4 | CASSLGDRAHGYTF | TGTGCCAGCAGCTTGGGGGACAGGGCCCATGGCTACACCTTC
once | TRBJ2-5 | NA | TRBV5-6 | CASSIGRGETQYF | TGTGCCAGCAGCATCGGACGGGGAGAGACCCAGTACTTC